This T cell receptor (beta chain) originates from a study of blood T cell repertoires in COVID-19. About the research overall: The United States, Italy and Spain supplied acute and convalescent COVID-19 samples. PBMCs, B-cell-depleted T cells, or T cells provided the cDNA or gDNA that made up the material.

In the authors' workflow: Amplification from reference gene primers served as the basis for estimated nucleated cell counts. Repertoires were generated with immunoSEQ multiplex PCR, while TCRdb's copy carries only in-frame clones and drops some. That table is the source of V, J and clone size, and D and trimming were worked out from the DNA. The table records 45,000 to 50,000 clones, 80% to 85% of them present only once. The V end was cut by 1 base, the J end by 5 bases, with 17 bases between. There are 16 residues in the CDR3. Germline V gene lookup returns CDR1 SGHVS and CDR2 FQNEAQ. The rearrangement joins TRBV7-8 to TRBJ2-5, with a tentative D call TRBD2 (6 bases). This receptor was obtained from a man aged 70 or older with acute or convalescent COVID-19. Specimen: peripheral blood. The CDR3 is CASSLVGRVRGETQYF. In DNA, the CDR3 is TGTGCCAGCAGCTTAGTCGGCAGGGTCCGGGGGGAGACCCAGTACTTC.